These 5 T cell receptor beta chains were all obtained from the same sample, sequenced in a study of post-analysis software for immune sequencing data. Which antigens these TCRs recognize remains unknown. TCR beta cDNA libraries had unique molecular identifiers. A single record per CDR3 protein comes from TCRdb applying MiXCR to the PCR reads. The sample lists over 150,000 distinct CDR3 sequences, approximately 30% seen once, with about 1.6% in the top ten. Findings and caveats of the study: A few TRBV segments (TRBV5-6, TRBV5-1 and TRBV20-1 among them) occurred more frequently in patients than in controls.

Sequences were obtained from blood. Receptors were obtained from a girl between 5 and 17 years old with multiple sclerosis.

This clonotype was seen ten or more times. This chain connects TRBV5-1 to TRBJ2-7, with unresolved D. V lost 2 bases, J lost 3 bases, and 3 bases lay in between. The germline V gene encodes CDR1 SGHRS and CDR2 YFSETQ. This CDR3 is built from 11 residues. This CDR3 is CASSFLYEQYF. The CDR3 bases are TGCGCCAGCAGCTTCCTCTACGAGCAGTACTTC.

This clonotype has at least ten counts. This rearrangement joins TRBV9 to TRBJ1-2, with 8 bases fitting TRBD1. The germline gives CDR1 SGDLS, CDR2 YYNGEE. V lost 3 bases and J lost 6; bases outside the gene matches: 7. The CDR3 spans 14 residues. CDR3 residues: CASSATTGEDGYTF. In DNA form, the CDR3 reads TGTGCCAGCAGCGCGACGACAGGGGAGGATGGCTACACCTTC.

As for this clonotype: This clone may be a read error of a much larger clone one base away. The V and J genes are TRBV6-6 and TRBJ2-1; 9 bases map to TRBD1. The CDR3 is made up of 15 amino acids. With V trimmed by 4 bases and J by 6 bases, 7 bases remained unmatched. Germline V gene lookup returns CDR1 MNHNY and CDR2 SVGAGI (reference sequence). CDR3 sequence: CASSFPGQGANEQFF. DNA for the CDR3: TGTGCCAGCAGTTTTCCGGGACAGGGAGCCAATGAGCAGTTCTTC.

This chain uses TRBV24-1 with TRBJ2-2; D may correspond to TRBD1 or TRBD2 (5 bases each). Germline V gene sequence: CDR1 KGHDR, CDR2 SFDVKD. Trimming removed 4 bases from V and 7 bases from J, with 12 bases in between. CDR3 length equals 14 residues. CDR3: CATSDIGTNGELFF. In DNA form, the CDR3 reads TGTGCCACCAGTGACATAGGGACCAACGGGGAGCTGTTTTTT.

The genes are TRBV7-9 and TRBJ2-5, with a tentative D call TRBD2 (6 bases). The CDR3 is 15 amino acids. Deletions cut 5 bases from V and 5 bases from J, with 18 bases between. Germline CDR1 and CDR2: SEHNR and FQNEAQ (reference sequence). This chain's CDR3 is CASSPAWGVRETQYF. Here the CDR3 DNA reads TGTGCCAGCAGCCCCGCTTGGGGGGTCAGGGAGACCCAGTACTTC.